This T cell receptor beta chain was captured in a study of T cell changes during pregnancy in multiple sclerosis (dated by TCRdb to between 2018 and 2021). Background for the entire study: In women with multiple sclerosis, the researchers looked at how the T cell repertoire shifted as pregnancy progressed.

Library preparation employed the immunoSEQ multiplex PCR assay. The table was pulled from immuneACCESS by TCRdb, which kept in-frame rearrangements only. Such tables lose some clones; where checked, under half of the loss comes from unresolved V genes, and the rest has no known cause. The sample has about 38,000 clones on record, nearly 90% of them singletons. Approximately 0.5% of the sample is held by the ten biggest clonotypes. About this clone itself: Its antigen remains unidentified. No qualities accompany the bases; no much larger clone lies one base away.

For this chain, trimming is 4 bases at the V end and 4 bases at the J end, and the number of junction bases without a gene match is 10. From the cysteine up to the phenylalanine, the CDR3 has a length of 15 residues. Left in the record is the CDR3 DNA by itself, 45 bases read in frame from the first base. For CDR1 and CDR2, the germline V gene lists SGHNT and YENEEA. The chain employs TRBV11-3 and TRBJ2-7; 7 nucleotides in the junction match TRBD2. The sequencing here drew on CD4+ T cells from peripheral blood mononuclear cells, taken in the second trimester of pregnancy. The TCR comes from a female donor with multiple sclerosis, enrolled in a pregnancy study. The bases read TGTGCCAGCAGCTCGAGGCGGACTAGTCTATACGAGCAGTACTTC. Its protein product is CASSSRRTSLYEQYF.